The 10 T cell receptor beta chains below were found in one sample sequenced in a study of naive and memory T cell subsets. An equimolar mix of two oligonucleotides served as the beta constant-region primer for TRBC1 and TRBC2. MiXCR was run by TCRdb on the UMI-ligation and nested PCR reads, yielding one entry per CDR3 protein. The sample shows roughly 91,000 distinct CDR3 sequences, about 12% of them seen only once. Sequencing was done on a sample of central memory CD4+ T cells from blood. All receptors derive from a human donor in good health.

The sample holds a few counts of this clonotype. The rearrangement links TRBV25-1 to TRBJ2-7; D is undetermined. CDR1 and CDR2 (germline): MGHDK, SYGVNS. Trimming removed 5 bases from V and 3 bases from J, with 11 bases in between. The CDR3 totals 13 residues. The CDR3 is CASSPDGFYEQYF. CDR3 nucleotide sequence: TGTGCCAGCAGTCCGGACGGGTTCTACGAGCAGTACTTC.

This clonotype came up many times. The J gene is TRBJ2-6, the V gene TRBV3-1, with D possibly being TRBD1 (5 bases). The germline V gene has CDR1 LGHDT and CDR2 YNNKEL (reference sequence). The CDR3 extends over 15 amino acids. Trimming took off 4 bases at V and 4 bases at J, with 11 bases between the two ends. CDR3 coding DNA: TGTGCCAGCAGCCCCGACAGTTCCGGGGCCAACGTCCTGACTTTC. As protein: CASSPDSSGANVLTF.

The V gene is TRBV6-2 or TRBV6-3, the J gene TRBJ1-1; a possible D gene is TRBD1 (5 bases). This CDR3 region has 13 residues. CDR1 and CDR2 from the germline V gene are MNHEY and SVGEGT. Between the trimmed V and J ends, which lost 1 base and 8 bases, there was a span of 11 bases. CDR3 nucleotide sequence: TGTGCCAGCAGTTACTTTCGCGACAGAGAAGCTTTCTTT. It encodes CASSYFRDREAFF.

The chain employs TRBV5-4 and TRBJ2-3, with 10 positions matching TRBD1. The trim removed 2 bases at V and 7 bases at J, leaving 7 bases unmatched. The CDR3 has 15 amino acids. Germline-derived CDR1 and CDR2 are SGHNT and YYREEE (reference sequence). CDR3 amino acids: CASSLRQGALNTQYF. The CDR3 region has the DNA TGTGCCAGCAGCTTACGACAGGGGGCATTAAATACGCAGTATTTT.

V gene TRBV19 combines with J gene TRBJ2-5; D remains ambiguous. Per germline, CDR1 LNHDA and CDR2 SQIVND (reference sequence). V was pared by 5 bases and J by 0 bases, with 7 bases between. The CDR3 spans 13 residues. CDR3 nucleotide sequence: TGTGCCAGTAGTGTCAGCAACCAAGAGACCCAGTACTTC. Translated: CASSVSNQETQYF.

This clonotype has just a few counts. This chain links TRBV29-1 with TRBJ2-3, with D perhaps matching TRBD1 (5 bases). The V end lost 3 bases, the J end lost 3 bases, and 10 bases lay between the germline ends. This CDR3 has 13 amino acids. Germline lookup yields CDR1 SQVTM and CDR2 ANQGSEA. The CDR3 bases are TGCAGCGTTGACAAGGCAGGGACAGATACGCAGTATTTT. As protein: CSVDKAGTDTQYF.

The V call is TRBV6-1, the J call TRBJ2-7, with D perhaps matching TRBD1 (6 bases). CDR1 is MNHNS and CDR2 is SASEGT in the germline V gene. This CDR3 has 14 residues. The germline V and J ends were trimmed by 7 bases and 3 bases, with 16 bases remaining between them. CDR3 coding DNA: TGTGCCAGCACCTGGGCGACAGGAGTCTACGAGCAGTACTTC. This codes for CASTWATGVYEQYF.

The J gene is TRBJ2-1, the V gene TRBV20-1; TRBD2 agrees at 11 bases. V gave up 6 bases and J gave up 5 bases; unmatched junction bases: 3. CDR3 length equals 13 residues. The germline V gene has CDR1 DFQATT and CDR2 SNEGSKA (reference sequence). The CDR3 protein is CSAPGLADNEQFF. The CDR3 DNA reads as TGCAGTGCGCCGGGACTAGCGGACAATGAGCAGTTCTTC.

The rearrangement joins TRBV9 to TRBJ1-4; a weak D match, TRBD1 (5 bases). Trimming left V 1 base short and J 4 bases short, with 11 bases between. The CDR3 has 15 amino acids. CDR1 and CDR2 from the germline V gene are SGDLS and YYNGEE. The DNA for the CDR3 is TGTGCCAGCAGCGTAAGCCAGGGAGGTAATGAAAAACTGTTTTTT. Amino acids: CASSVSQGGNEKLFF.

This clonotype came up a few times. The chain employs TRBV28 and TRBJ2-1; 11 nucleotides match TRBD2. Trimming removed 10 bases from V and 3 bases from J; junction bases left unmatched: 5. CDR1 MDHEN and CDR2 SYDVKM come from the germline V gene. The CDR3 spans 14 residues. The CDR3 loop is CATAGTSGYNEQFF. The CDR3 DNA follows: TGTGCCACCGCCGGGACTAGCGGCTACAATGAGCAGTTCTTC.